A selection of T cell receptor beta chains follows, all from one sample in a study of T cell changes during pregnancy in multiple sclerosis. Libraries were prepared by immunoSEQ multiplex PCR; TCRdb keeps only in-frame clonotypes and omits some of them. The table has about 68,000 clones, 91% seen once. The material sequenced was peripheral blood, taken in the second trimester of pregnancy. The receptors originated from a female donor with multiple sclerosis, enrolled in a pregnancy study. CDR3s include the opening cysteine and the closing phenylalanine or tryptophan. D genes are given only for firm matches.

cdr3_aa	cdr3_nt	d_call	v_call	j_call
CASSPEVGQPQHF	TGTGCCAGCAGCCCAGAGGTTGGTCAGCCCCAGCATTTT	-	TRBV9	TRBJ1-5
CAGKTSGGREYF	TGTGCCGGCAAGACTAGCGGGGGCCGGGAGTACTTC	TRBD2	TRBV2	TRBJ2-5
CASSLAYGNTEAFF	TGTGCCAGCAGCTTGGCTTACGGGAACACTGAAGCTTTCTTT	-	TRBV5-4	TRBJ1-1
CAWGGVRDQPQHF	TGTGCCTGGGGTGGGGTACGGGATCAGCCCCAGCATTTT	-	TRBV30	TRBJ1-5
CASSQEVQRGAGEQYF	TGTGCCAGCAGCCAAGAGGTCCAGCGGGGGGCTGGAGAGCAGTACTTC	TRBD2	TRBV4-2	TRBJ2-7
CASSGEGNPYF	TGTGCCAGCAGTGGTGAGGGAAATCCTTATTTT	-	TRBV2	TRBJ1-3
CASSARTGTTEAFF	TGTGCCAGTAGTGCGAGGACAGGGACCACTGAAGCTTTCTTT	TRBD1	TRBV19	TRBJ1-1
CASSYSWGLPGTEAFF	TGTGCCAGCAGTTACTCATGGGGACTCCCGGGAACTGAAGCTTTCTTT	-	TRBV6-5	TRBJ1-1
CASSRTQGLFNEQFF	TGTGCCAGCAGCCGGACCCAGGGGTTATTCAATGAGCAGTTCTTC	-	TRBV5-6	TRBJ2-1
CASSYGQGFTYNEQFF	TGTGCCAGCAGTTACGGACAGGGGTTCACCTACAATGAGCAGTTCTTC	TRBD1	TRBV6-6	TRBJ2-1
CASSVVGGTEAFF	TGTGCCAGCAGCGTCGTGGGGGGCACTGAAGCTTTCTTT	-	TRBV7-9	TRBJ1-1
CASSPHLNTEAFF	TGTGCCAGCAGCCCTCACTTGAACACTGAAGCTTTCTTT	-	TRBV11-3	TRBJ1-1
CASSSWGLAGGDEQYF	TGTGCCAGCAGCTCGTGGGGACTAGCGGGGGGAGACGAGCAGTACTTC	TRBD2	TRBV7-6	TRBJ2-7
CASSLGGGRGTDTQYF	TGTGCTAGCAGCTTAGGAGGCGGTCGTGGCACAGATACGCAGTATTTT	-	TRBV7-7	TRBJ2-3
CASSESGVGELFF	TGTGCCAGCAGTGAGTCCGGGGTCGGGGAGCTGTTTTTT	-	TRBV6-1	TRBJ2-2